This is a list of T cell receptor beta chains from one sample in a study of T cell repertoires in aging, cancer and after chemotherapy. MiXCR, run by TCRdb on the multiplex PCR reads, gives a single entry per CDR3 protein. This table has around 13,000 distinct CDR3 sequences, approximately 40% appearing once. Material: blood. The receptors derive from a human donor in good health. The donor label of this sample is uncertain. Both conserved end residues are part of each CDR3. A D gene is named only where the DNA matches it firmly. Clone size is given for some rows only: seen once, a few or many times, or a class if the clone is expanded.

d_gene | j_gene | v_gene | abundance | CDR3nt | CDR3aa
NA | TRBJ1-5 | TRBV6-5 | few | TGTGCCAGCAGACGCCGGGACGGTAGCAATCAGCCCCAGCATTTT | CASRRRDGSNQPQHF
NA | TRBJ1-6 | TRBV19 | few | TGTGCCAGTAGTAGAGGACACGAACTTTCACCCCTCCACTTT | CASSRGHELSPLHF
NA | TRBJ1-3 | TRBV12-3/TRBV12-4 | NA | TGTGCCAGCAGGTCAGGATACTCTGGAAACACCATATATTTT | CASRSGYSGNTIYF
TRBD1 | TRBJ2-1 | TRBV5-6 | NA | TGTGCCAGCAGCCCAAGAGGGGACAGGGCCTACAATGAGCAGTTCTTC | CASSPRGDRAYNEQFF
NA | TRBJ1-2 | TRBV5-4 | NA | TGTGCCAGCAGCTTGCCCCAGGGATCTAACTATGGCTACACCTTC | CASSLPQGSNYGYTF
NA | TRBJ1-2 | TRBV11-3 | few | TGTGCCAGCAGCCCCTACAACGATAACTATGGCTACACCTTC | CASSPYNDNYGYTF
NA | TRBJ1-6 | TRBV27 | NA | TGTGCCAGCAAGACAAATAGAGGACGGACTCCTAACTCACCCCTCCACTTT | CASKTNRGRTPNSPLHF
NA | TRBJ2-2 | TRBV29-1 | medium-sized | TGCAGCGTTTCGGGACACCTCACTGGGGAGCTGTTTTTT | CSVSGHLTGELFF
NA | TRBJ2-2 | TRBV15 | few | TGTGCCACCAGCTTGTACAGAGGGAGGACAGGGAACACCGGGGAGCTGTTTTTT | CATSLYRGRTGNTGELFF
NA | TRBJ2-7 | TRBV7-6 | NA | TGTGCCAGCAGCGCAGAAACTAACGAGCAGTACTTC | CASSAETNEQYF
NA | TRBJ2-7 | TRBV6-5 | NA | TGTGCCAGCAGGCGACAGGTCTCCTGGGAGCAGTACTTC | CASRRQVSWEQYF
NA | TRBJ1-5 | TRBV6-5 | few | TGTGCCAGCAGTTACTCCGCAGGGGAGGGACAGCCCCAGCATTTT | CASSYSAGEGQPQHF
NA | TRBJ1-2 | TRBV19 | few | TGTGCCAGTAGTATCGGACAGGGCTACACCTTC | CASSIGQGYTF
NA | TRBJ2-5 | TRBV12-3/TRBV12-4 | NA | TGTGCCAGCAGTACATCAAACGGGGGACCCCAAGAGACCCAGTACTTC | CASSTSNGGPQETQYF
NA | TRBJ1-6 | TRBV18 | once | TGTGCCAGCTCACCACGCGAGGCCTCTCCCCTCCACTTT | CASSPREASPLHF
NA | TRBJ1-3 | TRBV12-3/TRBV12-4 | NA | TGTGCCAGCAGTTTACGGTTTGGAAACACCATATATTTT | CASSLRFGNTIYF
NA | TRBJ2-1 | TRBV6-5 | NA | TGTGCCAGCAGTTTGACCCCCTCGGGTTCGAATGAGCAGTTCTTC | CASSLTPSGSNEQFF
NA | TRBJ2-2 | TRBV6-4 | medium-sized | TGTGCCAGCAGTGAGGCTGCGACCGGGGAGCTGTTTTTT | CASSEAATGELFF
TRBD1 | TRBJ1-4 | TRBV27 | few | TGTGCCAGCAGTTCAACCGGGACAGGGGGAGCAAAACTGTTTTTT | CASSSTGTGGAKLFF
NA | TRBJ1-2 | TRBV19 | NA | TGTGCCAGTAGTATGGCCGGCAGGCCCTATGGCTACACCTTC | CASSMAGRPYGYTF
TRBD2 | TRBJ2-7 | TRBV29-1 | medium-sized | TGCAGCGTTGAAATCCGAACGGGTGGGAGGGCCTCCTACGAGCAGTACTTC | CSVEIRTGGRASYEQYF
TRBD1 | TRBJ2-2 | TRBV6-1 | few | TGTGCCAGCAGTGAACAGACAGGGGATATCACCGGGGAGCTGTTTTTT | CASSEQTGDITGELFF
TRBD1 | TRBJ2-1 | TRBV18 | NA | TGTGCCAGCTCCCGAGACAGGGGAGAATACAATGAGCAGTTCTTC | CASSRDRGEYNEQFF
TRBD1 | TRBJ1-2 | TRBV30 | few | TGTGCCTGGTCAGGGGGTCGTGGCTACACCTTC | CAWSGGRGYTF
NA | TRBJ2-3 | TRBV13 | NA | TGTGCCAGCAGCCTATACAGGATCACAGATACGCAGTATTTT | CASSLYRITDTQYF
TRBD2 | TRBJ2-7 | TRBV7-2 | NA | TGTGCCAGCAGCTTAGATAGTAGCGGGAGGTGGTACGAGCAGTACTTC | CASSLDSSGRWYEQYF
TRBD2 | TRBJ2-6 | TRBV6-2/TRBV6-3 | NA | TGTGCCAGCAGTTACGGGACTAGCGTCTCTGGGGCCAACGTCCTGACTTTC | CASSYGTSVSGANVLTF
NA | TRBJ1-2 | TRBV29-1 | NA | TGCAGCGTTGCAGATTCTAACTATGGCTACACCTTC | CSVADSNYGYTF
TRBD1 | TRBJ2-3 | TRBV5-1 | once | TGCGCCAGCAGCCATTCGACAGGGGGCGGCACAGATACGCAGTATTTT | CASSHSTGGGTDTQYF
NA | TRBJ1-2 | TRBV6-2/TRBV6-3 | NA | TGTGCCAGCACCAGTATGACTGCCGGGACCAAGGGAGTCCTCTATGGCTACACCTTC | CASTSMTAGTKGVLYGYTF
TRBD2 | TRBJ2-1 | TRBV15 | NA | TGTGCCACCAGCAAAACTAGCGGGAGCAACCATGAGCAGTTCTTC | CATSKTSGSNHEQFF
NA | TRBJ2-3 | TRBV5-1 | NA | TGCGCCAGCAGCACTCGGGACCACACAGATACGCAGTATTTT | CASSTRDHTDTQYF
NA | TRBJ1-1 | TRBV6-6 | once | TGTGCCAGCAGTTACAAGAGACAGGCCACTGAAGCTTTCTTT | CASSYKRQATEAFF
NA | TRBJ1-1 | TRBV7-9 | NA | TGTGCCAGCAGCGAGGGGGTGATGATCACTGAAGCTTTCTTT | CASSEGVMITEAFF
TRBD1 | TRBJ2-2 | TRBV6-5 | medium-sized | TGTGCCAGCAGTTACATGGACAGGACGAACACCGGGGAGCTGTTTTTT | CASSYMDRTNTGELFF
TRBD2 | TRBJ2-5 | TRBV30 | NA | TGTGCCTGGAGTGGAGGTTTTTCGTCTGGCGGGGGGGAGACCCAGTACTTC | CAWSGGFSSGGGETQYF
NA | TRBJ2-5 | TRBV19 | once | TGTGTCAGTAACTCGGCAGGGGCTGGAGGGACCCAGTACTTC | CVSNSAGAGGTQYF
NA | TRBJ1-5 | TRBV6-1 | NA | TGTGCCAGCAGTGTTCAGGTTTCTCAGCCCCAGCATTTT | CASSVQVSQPQHF
NA | TRBJ2-2 | TRBV30 | few | TGTGCCTGGAGACGGGGCACTGACGCCGGGGAGCTGTTTTTT | CAWRRGTDAGELFF
NA | TRBJ1-5 | TRBV30 | once | TGTGCCTGGAGTGTGGCGGCCTCGGGGCAGCCCCAGCATTTT | CAWSVAASGQPQHF
TRBD2 | TRBJ2-1 | TRBV5-4 | few | TGTGCCAGCAGCTTGGTGGGGACTAGCGGGGGGCGGTTATTCTTC | CASSLVGTSGGRLFF
NA | TRBJ2-3 | TRBV12-3/TRBV12-4 | few | TGTGCCAGCAGTCAAGCACAGGGATATCAGTATTTT | CASSQAQGYQYF
TRBD1 | TRBJ2-1 | TRBV6-5 | NA | TGTGCCAGCAGCCACCTCGGGACAGAAACTATATACAATGAGCAGTTCTTC | CASSHLGTETIYNEQFF
NA | TRBJ2-2 | TRBV11-3 | medium-sized | TGTGCCAGCAACAGGGGGGGAACCGGGGAGCTGTTTTTT | CASNRGGTGELFF
TRBD1 | TRBJ1-4 | TRBV13 | NA | TGTGCCAGCAGCTGGACAGGGGACCCCGAAAAACTGTTTTTT | CASSWTGDPEKLFF
TRBD1 | TRBJ2-5 | TRBV11-3 | NA | TGTGCCAGCAGCTTAGATTGGGGACAGAAGGGTTTAGAGACCCAGTACTTC | CASSLDWGQKGLETQYF
TRBD1 | TRBJ2-1 | TRBV24-1 | NA | TGTGCCACCACGGTACAGGGGAGCAATGAGCAGTTCTTC | CATTVQGSNEQFF
NA | TRBJ1-5 | TRBV7-9 | few | TGTGCCAGCAGCCCGGCCGATCAGCCCCAGCATTTT | CASSPADQPQHF
NA | TRBJ1-6 | TRBV6-5 | NA | TGTGCCAGCAGTTACTCTACCATAGGGGCCTCGAATAATTCACCCCTCCACTTT | CASSYSTIGASNNSPLHF
TRBD2 | TRBJ2-7 | TRBV5-1 | NA | TGCGCCAGCAGCCTAGGAGCGGGAGACTACGAGCAGTACTTC | CASSLGAGDYEQYF
NA | TRBJ2-1 | TRBV13 | NA | TGTGCCAGCAGCTTCAGTCCGGGGTCCAATGAGCAGTTCTTC | CASSFSPGSNEQFF
TRBD2 | TRBJ2-3 | TRBV6-5 | NA | TGTGCCAGCAGTGATGTAGCGGGAGCATCAGATACGCAGTATTTT | CASSDVAGASDTQYF
NA | TRBJ2-5 | TRBV27 | few | TGTGCCAGCAGTTTAAGGGACGGTCAAGAGACCCAGTACTTC | CASSLRDGQETQYF
NA | TRBJ1-4 | TRBV29-1 | medium-sized | TGCAGCGTTGCGGCGGACGAAGGGAAACTGTTTTTT | CSVAADEGKLFF
NA | TRBJ2-5 | TRBV5-6 | few | TGTGCCAGCGGCCGGCAGGGGCAAGAGACCCAGTACTTC | CASGRQGQETQYF